What follows are 3 T cell receptor beta chains derived from one specimen sequenced in a study of cytomegalovirus exposure and HLA in healthy donors. With 60 Vbeta and 13 Jbeta primers, the PCR was carried out. The table came from immunoSEQ multiplex PCR; TCRdb's copy has only in-frame clones and leaves some out. The repertoire holds roughly 150,000 clones, with around 73% as singletons. Sequencing was performed on PBMCs. These receptors originate from a woman aged 18-29 years in good health and CMV-seropositive.

This rearrangement joins TRBV19 to TRBJ1-1, with TRBD1 matching 7 bases. V gave up 5 bases and J gave up 1 base; unmatched junction bases: 7. In germline, CDR1 is LNHDA, CDR2 SQIVND (reference sequence). The CDR3 is made up of 15 amino acids. CDR3 loop: CASSPRQGWNTEAFF. In DNA form, the CDR3 reads TGTGCCAGTAGTCCGCGACAGGGTTGGAACACTGAAGCTTTCTTT.

The chain's CDR3 is CASSRRLAGGTDTQYF. The DNA of the CDR3 is TGTGCCAGCAGCCGCCGACTAGCGGGGGGCACAGATACGCAGTATTTT. The chain carries TRBV14 and TRBJ2-3, with 12 bases identical to TRBD2. V lost 4 bases to trimming and J lost 1 base; unmatched junction nucleotides: 3. CDR1 and CDR2 (germline): SGHDN, FVKESK. The CDR3 loop spans 16 amino acids.

This rearrangement joins TRBV9 to TRBJ1-2; D remains ambiguous. Germline lookup yields CDR1 SGDLS and CDR2 YYNGEE. The CDR3 totals 15 residues. V dropped 0 bases and J dropped 0 bases, with 9 bases sitting between them. Here the CDR3 DNA reads TGTGCCAGCAGCGTAGATGCTCTAGCTAACTATGGCTACACCTTC. Amino acid sequence: CASSVDALANYGYTF.